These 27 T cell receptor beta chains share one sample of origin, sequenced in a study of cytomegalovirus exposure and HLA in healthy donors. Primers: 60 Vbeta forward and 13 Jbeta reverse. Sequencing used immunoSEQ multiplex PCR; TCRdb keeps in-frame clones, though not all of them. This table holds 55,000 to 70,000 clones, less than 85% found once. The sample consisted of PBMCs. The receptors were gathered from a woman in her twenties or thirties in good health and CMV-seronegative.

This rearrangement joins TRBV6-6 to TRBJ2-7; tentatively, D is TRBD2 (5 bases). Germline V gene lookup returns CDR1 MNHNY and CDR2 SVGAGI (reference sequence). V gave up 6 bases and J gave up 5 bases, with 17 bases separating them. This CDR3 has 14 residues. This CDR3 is CASSRFTEGHEQYF. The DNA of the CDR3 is TGTGCCAGCAGCCGCTTTACAGAGGGCCACGAGCAGTACTTC.

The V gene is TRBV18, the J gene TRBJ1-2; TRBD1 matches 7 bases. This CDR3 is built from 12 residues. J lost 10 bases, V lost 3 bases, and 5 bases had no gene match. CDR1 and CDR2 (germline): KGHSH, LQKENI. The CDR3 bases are TGTGCCAGCTCACCGATACAGGGGAACTACACCTTC. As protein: CASSPIQGNYTF.

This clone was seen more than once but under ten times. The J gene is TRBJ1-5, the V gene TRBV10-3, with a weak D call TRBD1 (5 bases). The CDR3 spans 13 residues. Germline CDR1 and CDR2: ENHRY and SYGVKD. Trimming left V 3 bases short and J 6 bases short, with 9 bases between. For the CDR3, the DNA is TGTGCCATCAGTGACCAAGGGGCTCAGCCCCAGCATTTT. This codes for CAISDQGAQPQHF.

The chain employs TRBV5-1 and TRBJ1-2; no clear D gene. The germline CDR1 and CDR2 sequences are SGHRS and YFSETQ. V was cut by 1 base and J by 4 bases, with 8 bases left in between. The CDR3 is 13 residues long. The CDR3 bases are TGCGCCAGCAGCTTGTGGCAGTCCTATGGCTACACCTTC. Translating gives CASSLWQSYGYTF.

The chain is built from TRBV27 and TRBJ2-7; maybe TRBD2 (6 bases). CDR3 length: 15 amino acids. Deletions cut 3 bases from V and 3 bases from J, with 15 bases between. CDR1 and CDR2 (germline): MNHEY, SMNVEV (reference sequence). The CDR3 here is CASSFGGTGGYEQYF. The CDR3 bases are TGTGCCAGCAGTTTTGGGGGAACCGGGGGCTACGAGCAGTACTTC.

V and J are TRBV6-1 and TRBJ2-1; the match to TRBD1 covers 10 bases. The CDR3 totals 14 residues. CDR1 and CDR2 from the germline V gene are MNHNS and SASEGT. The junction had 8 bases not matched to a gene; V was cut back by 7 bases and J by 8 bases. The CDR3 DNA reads TGTGCCAGCAACAAGGACAGGGGGGACCATGAGCAGTTCTTC. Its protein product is CASNKDRGDHEQFF.

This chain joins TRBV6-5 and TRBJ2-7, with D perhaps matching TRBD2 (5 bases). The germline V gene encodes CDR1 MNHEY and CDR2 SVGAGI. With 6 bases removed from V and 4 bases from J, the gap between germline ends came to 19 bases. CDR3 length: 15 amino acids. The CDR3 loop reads CASREVSAGPYEQYF. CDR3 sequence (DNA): TGTGCCAGCAGGGAGGTTTCGGCGGGCCCTTACGAGCAGTACTTC.

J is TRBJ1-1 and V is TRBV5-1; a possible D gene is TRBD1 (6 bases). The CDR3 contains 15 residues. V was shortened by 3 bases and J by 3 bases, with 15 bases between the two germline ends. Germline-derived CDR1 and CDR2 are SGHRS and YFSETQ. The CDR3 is CASSSGGGGYTEAFF. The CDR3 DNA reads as TGCGCCAGCAGCTCGGGGGGGGGCGGCTACACTGAAGCTTTCTTT.

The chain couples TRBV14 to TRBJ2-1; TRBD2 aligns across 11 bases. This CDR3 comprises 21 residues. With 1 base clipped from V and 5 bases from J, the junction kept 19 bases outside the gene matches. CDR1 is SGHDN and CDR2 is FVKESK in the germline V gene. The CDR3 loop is CASSQGSASGRSPQRHNEQFF. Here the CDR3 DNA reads TGTGCCAGCAGCCAAGGGTCGGCTAGCGGGAGGTCCCCTCAACGTCACAATGAGCAGTTCTTC.

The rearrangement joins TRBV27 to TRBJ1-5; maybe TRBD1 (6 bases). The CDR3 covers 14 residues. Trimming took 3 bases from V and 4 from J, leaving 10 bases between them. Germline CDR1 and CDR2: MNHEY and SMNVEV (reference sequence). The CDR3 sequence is CASSFSGANQPQHF. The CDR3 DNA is TGTGCCAGCAGTTTTTCAGGGGCAAATCAGCCCCAGCATTTT.

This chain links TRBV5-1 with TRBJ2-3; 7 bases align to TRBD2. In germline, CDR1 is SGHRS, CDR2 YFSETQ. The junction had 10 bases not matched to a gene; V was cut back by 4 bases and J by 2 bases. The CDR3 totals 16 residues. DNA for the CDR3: TGCGCCAGCAGCGCTAGCGGCCAATTAGTCACAGATACGCAGTATTTT. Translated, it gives CASSASGQLVTDTQYF. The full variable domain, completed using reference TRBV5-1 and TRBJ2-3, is KAGVTQTPRYLIKTRGQQVTLSCSPISGHRSVSWYQQTPGQGLQFLFEYFSETQRNKGNFPGRFSGRQFSNSRSEMNVSTLELGDSALYLCASSASGQLVTDTQYFGPGTRLTVL.

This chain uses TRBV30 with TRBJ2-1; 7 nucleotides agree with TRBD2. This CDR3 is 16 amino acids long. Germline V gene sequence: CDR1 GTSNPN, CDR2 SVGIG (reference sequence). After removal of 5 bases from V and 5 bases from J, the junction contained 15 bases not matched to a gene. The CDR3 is CAWDSMGGRADNEQFF. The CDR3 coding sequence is TGTGCCTGGGATTCGATGGGGGGGAGGGCCGACAATGAGCAGTTCTTC.

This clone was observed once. CDR3 DNA: TGTGCCAGCAGTCCGCGTAGACAGGGGAATAGCAATCAGCCCCAGCATTTT. As protein: CASSPRRQGNSNQPQHF. This rearrangement joins TRBV27 to TRBJ1-5, with 8 bases aligning to TRBD1. CDR3 length: 17 amino acids. Unmatched junction bases numbered 9, after V lost 5 bases and J lost 0 bases. CDR1 is MNHEY, CDR2 SMNVEV, per germline (reference sequence).

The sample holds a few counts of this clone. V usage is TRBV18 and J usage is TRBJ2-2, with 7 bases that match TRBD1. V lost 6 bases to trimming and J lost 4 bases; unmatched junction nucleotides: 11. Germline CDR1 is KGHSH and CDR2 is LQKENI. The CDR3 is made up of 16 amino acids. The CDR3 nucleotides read TGTGCCAGCTCTACTGACAGGGTAGGAGTCACCGGGGAGCTGTTTTTT. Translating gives CASSTDRVGVTGELFF.

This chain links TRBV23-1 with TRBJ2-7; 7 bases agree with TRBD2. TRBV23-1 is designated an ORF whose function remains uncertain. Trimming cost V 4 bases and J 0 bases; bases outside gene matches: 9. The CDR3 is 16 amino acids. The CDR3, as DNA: TGCGCCAGCAGTCCCCGTGGGAGGGAGGGCTCCTACGAGCAGTACGTC. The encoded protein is CASSPRGREGSYEQYV.

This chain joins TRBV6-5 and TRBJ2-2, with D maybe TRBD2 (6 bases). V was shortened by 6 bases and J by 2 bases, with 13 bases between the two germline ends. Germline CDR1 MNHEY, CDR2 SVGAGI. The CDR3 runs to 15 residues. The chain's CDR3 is CASRLGTPNTGELFF. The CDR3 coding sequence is TGTGCCAGCAGGCTCGGGACTCCAAACACCGGGGAGCTGTTTTTT.

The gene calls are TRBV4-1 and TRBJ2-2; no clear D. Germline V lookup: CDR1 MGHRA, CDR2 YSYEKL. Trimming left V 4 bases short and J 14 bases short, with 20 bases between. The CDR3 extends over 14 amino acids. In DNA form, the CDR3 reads TGCGCCAGCAGCCCCCGCCTAGTCTCCTGGAGTCTGTTTTTT. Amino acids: CASSPRLVSWSLFF.

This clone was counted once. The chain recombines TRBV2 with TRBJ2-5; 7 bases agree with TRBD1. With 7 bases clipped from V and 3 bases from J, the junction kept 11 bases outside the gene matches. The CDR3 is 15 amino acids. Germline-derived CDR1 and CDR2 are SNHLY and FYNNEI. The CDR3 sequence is CASTVGTENEETQYF. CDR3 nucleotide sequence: TGTGCCAGCACTGTGGGGACAGAGAACGAAGAGACCCAGTACTTC.

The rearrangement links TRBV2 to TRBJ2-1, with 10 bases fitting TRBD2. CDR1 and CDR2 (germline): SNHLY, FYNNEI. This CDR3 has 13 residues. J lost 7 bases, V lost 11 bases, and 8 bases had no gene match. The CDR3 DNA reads TGTGCCTCCCGACTAGCGGGTTCTAATGAGCAGTTCTTC. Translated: CASRLAGSNEQFF.

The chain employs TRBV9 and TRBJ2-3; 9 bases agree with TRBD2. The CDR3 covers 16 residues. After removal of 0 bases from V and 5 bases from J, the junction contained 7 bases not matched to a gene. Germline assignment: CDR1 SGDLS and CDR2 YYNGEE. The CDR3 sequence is CASSVGGSGRGDTQYF. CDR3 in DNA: TGTGCCAGCAGCGTAGGAGGTAGCGGGAGAGGAGATACGCAGTATTTT.

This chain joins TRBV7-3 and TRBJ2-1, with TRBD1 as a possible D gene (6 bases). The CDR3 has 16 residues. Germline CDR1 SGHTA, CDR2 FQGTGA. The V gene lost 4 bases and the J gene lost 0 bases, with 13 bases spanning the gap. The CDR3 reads CASSSPTGRSYNEQFF. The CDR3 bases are TGTGCCAGCAGCTCCCCCACAGGGCGCTCCTACAATGAGCAGTTCTTC.

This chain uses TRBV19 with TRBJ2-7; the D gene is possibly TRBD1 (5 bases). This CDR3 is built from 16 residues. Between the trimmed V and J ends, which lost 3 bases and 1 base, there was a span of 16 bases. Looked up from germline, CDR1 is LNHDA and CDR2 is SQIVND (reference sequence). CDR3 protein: CASSIKVQGWSYEQYV. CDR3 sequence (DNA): TGTGCCAGTAGTATCAAAGTCCAGGGATGGTCCTACGAGCAGTACGTC.

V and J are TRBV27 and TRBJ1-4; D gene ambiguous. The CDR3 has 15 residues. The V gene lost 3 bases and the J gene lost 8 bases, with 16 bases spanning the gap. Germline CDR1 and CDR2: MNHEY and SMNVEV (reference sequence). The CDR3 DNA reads TGTGCCAGCAGTTTCTTGGCGCTAGCCGGGGAAAAACTGTTTTTT. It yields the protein CASSFLALAGEKLFF.

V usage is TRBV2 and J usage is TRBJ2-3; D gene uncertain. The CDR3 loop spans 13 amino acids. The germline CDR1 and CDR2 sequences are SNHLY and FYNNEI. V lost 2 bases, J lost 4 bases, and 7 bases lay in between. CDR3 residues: CASSENRADTQYF. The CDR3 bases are TGTGCCAGCAGTGAAAACCGGGCAGATACGCAGTATTTT.

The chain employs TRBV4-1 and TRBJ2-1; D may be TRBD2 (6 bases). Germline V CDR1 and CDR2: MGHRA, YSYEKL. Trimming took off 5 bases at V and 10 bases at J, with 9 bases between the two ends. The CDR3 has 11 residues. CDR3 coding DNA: TGCGCCAGCAGCAAGGAGGGGGAGCAGTTCTTC. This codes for CASSKEGEQFF.

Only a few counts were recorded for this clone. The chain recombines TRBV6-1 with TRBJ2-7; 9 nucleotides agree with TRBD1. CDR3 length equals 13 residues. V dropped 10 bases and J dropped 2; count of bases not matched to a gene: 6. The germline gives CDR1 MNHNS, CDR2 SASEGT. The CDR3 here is CATGTGRAYEQYV. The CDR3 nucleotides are TGTGCCACCGGGACAGGGAGGGCCTACGAGCAGTACGTC.

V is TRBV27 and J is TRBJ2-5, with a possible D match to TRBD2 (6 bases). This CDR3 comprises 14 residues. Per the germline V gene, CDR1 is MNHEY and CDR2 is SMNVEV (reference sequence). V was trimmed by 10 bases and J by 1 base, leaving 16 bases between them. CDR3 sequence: CATMTRDSQETQYF. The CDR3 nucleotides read TGTGCCACCATGACCCGGGACTCCCAAGAGACCCAGTACTTC.